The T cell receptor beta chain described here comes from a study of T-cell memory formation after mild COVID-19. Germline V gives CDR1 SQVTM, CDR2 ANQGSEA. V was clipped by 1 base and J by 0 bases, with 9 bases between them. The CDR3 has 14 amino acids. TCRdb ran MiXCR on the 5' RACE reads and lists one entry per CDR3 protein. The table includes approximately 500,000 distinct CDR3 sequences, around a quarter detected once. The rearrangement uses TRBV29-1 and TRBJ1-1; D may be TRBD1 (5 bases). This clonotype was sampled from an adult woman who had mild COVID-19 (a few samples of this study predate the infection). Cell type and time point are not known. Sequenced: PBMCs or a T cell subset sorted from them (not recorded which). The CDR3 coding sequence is TGCAGCGTTGAAGGACTGACAGTGAACACTGAAGCTTTCTTT. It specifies CSVEGLTVNTEAFF.